This T cell receptor beta chain was recorded in a study of T cell responses to AZD1222 COVID-19 vaccine. CDR1 is MNHEY, CDR2 SMNVEV, per germline (reference sequence). J gave up 8 bases and V 3 bases, and 9 bases lay outside the gene matches. The CDR3 has 15 amino acids. Data came from immunoSEQ multiplex PCR; TCRdb stores just in-frame clones and leaves some out. Among over 85,000 clones listed, around 83% were seen once. The J gene is TRBJ2-1, the V gene TRBV27; 8 bases line up with TRBD1. The clonotype was recovered from an adult in good health. The sample consisted of peripheral blood, taken on day 0 of AZD1222 vaccination. This CDR3 reads CASSLVRTGRDEQFF. The CDR3 DNA sequence: TGTGCCAGCAGTTTGGTGAGGACAGGGCGGGATGAGCAGTTCTTC.